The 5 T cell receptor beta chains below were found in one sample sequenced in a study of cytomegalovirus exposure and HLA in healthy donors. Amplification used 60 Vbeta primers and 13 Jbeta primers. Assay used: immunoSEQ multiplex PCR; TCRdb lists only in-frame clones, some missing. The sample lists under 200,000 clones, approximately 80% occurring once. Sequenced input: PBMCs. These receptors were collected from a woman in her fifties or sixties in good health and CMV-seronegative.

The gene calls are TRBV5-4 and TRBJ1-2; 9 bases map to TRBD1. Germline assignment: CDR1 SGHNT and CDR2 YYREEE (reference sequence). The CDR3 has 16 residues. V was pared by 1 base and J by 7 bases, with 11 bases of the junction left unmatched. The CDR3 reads CASSLFPGQGVGGYTF. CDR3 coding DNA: TGTGCCAGCAGCTTGTTCCCGGGACAGGGTGTAGGTGGCTACACCTTC. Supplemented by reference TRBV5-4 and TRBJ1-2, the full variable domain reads ETGVTQSPTHLIKTRGQQVTLRCSSQSGHNTVSWYQQALGQGPQFIFQYYREEENGRGNFPPRFSGLQFPNYSSELNVNALELDDSALYLCASSLFPGQGVGGYTFGSGTRLTVV.

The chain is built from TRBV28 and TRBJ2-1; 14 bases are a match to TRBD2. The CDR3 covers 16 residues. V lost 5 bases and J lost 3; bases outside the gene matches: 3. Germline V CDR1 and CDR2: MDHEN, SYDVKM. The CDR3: CASSETSGGGYNEQFF. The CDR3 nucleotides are TGTGCCAGCAGTGAGACTAGCGGGGGGGGCTACAATGAGCAGTTCTTC.

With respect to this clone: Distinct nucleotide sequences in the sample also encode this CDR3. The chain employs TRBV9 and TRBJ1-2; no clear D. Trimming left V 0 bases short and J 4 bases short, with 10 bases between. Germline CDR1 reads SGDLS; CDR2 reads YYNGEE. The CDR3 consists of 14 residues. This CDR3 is CASSVGGGGYGYTF. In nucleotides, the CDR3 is TGTGCCAGCAGCGTAGGAGGAGGCGGCTATGGCTACACCTTC.

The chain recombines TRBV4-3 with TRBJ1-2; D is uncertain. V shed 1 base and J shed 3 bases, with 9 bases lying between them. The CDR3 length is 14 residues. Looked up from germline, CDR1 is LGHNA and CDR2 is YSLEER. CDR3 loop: CASSQVPGHYGYTF. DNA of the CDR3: TGCGCCAGCAGCCAAGTACCGGGTCACTATGGCTACACCTTC.

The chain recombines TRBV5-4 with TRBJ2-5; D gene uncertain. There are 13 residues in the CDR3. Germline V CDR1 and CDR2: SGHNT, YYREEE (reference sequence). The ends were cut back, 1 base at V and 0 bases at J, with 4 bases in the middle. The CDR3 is CASSLQNQETQYF. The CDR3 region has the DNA TGTGCCAGCAGCTTGCAGAACCAAGAGACCCAGTACTTC. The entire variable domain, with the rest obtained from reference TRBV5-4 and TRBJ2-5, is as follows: ETGVTQSPTHLIKTRGQQVTLRCSSQSGHNTVSWYQQALGQGPQFIFQYYREEENGRGNFPPRFSGLQFPNYSSELNVNALELDDSALYLCASSLQNQETQYFGPGTRLLVL.